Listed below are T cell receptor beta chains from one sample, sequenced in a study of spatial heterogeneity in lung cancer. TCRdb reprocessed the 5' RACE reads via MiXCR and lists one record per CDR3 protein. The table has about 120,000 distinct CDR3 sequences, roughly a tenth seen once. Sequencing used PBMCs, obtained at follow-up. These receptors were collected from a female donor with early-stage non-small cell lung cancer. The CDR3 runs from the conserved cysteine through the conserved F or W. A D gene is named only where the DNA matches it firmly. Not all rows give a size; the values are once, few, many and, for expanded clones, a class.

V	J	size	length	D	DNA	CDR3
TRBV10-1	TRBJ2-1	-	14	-	TGCGCCAGCAGTGAGCCAGGGGCCTTGAATGAGCAGTTCTTC	CASSEPGALNEQFF
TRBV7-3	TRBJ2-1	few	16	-	TGTGCCAGCAGCAAAGGCGGGGCTGGATCCTACAATGAGCAGTTCTTC	CASSKGGAGSYNEQFF
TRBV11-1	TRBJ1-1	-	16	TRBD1	TGTGCCAGCAGCAACCGGGACAGGGGGATAGACACTGAAGCTTTCTTT	CASSNRDRGIDTEAFF
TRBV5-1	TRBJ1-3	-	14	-	TGCGCCAGCAGCAAGGGGCAAGCTGGAAACACCATATATTTT	CASSKGQAGNTIYF
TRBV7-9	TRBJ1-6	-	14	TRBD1	TGTGCCAGCAGCTTCACAGGGGTTAATTCACCCCTCCACTTT	CASSFTGVNSPLHF
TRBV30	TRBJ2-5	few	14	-	TGTGCCTGGAGTGTATGGACGTTCCCGGAGACCCAGTACTTC	CAWSVWTFPETQYF
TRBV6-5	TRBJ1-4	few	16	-	TGTGCCAGCAGTTACGGGGCAGGGAGAGACAATGAAAAACTGTTTTTT	CASSYGAGRDNEKLFF
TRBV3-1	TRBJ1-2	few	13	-	TGTGCCAGCAGCCAACTGAAGCAGGGCGGCTACACCTTC	CASSQLKQGGYTF
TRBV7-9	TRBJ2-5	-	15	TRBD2	TGTGCCAGCAGCTCACCGGGACTAGGTGAGGAGACCCAGTACTTC	CASSSPGLGEETQYF
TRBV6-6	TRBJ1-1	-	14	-	TGTGCCAGCAGTTCAGTTGGACCTCCTTACCCAGCTTTCTTT	CASSSVGPPYPAFF
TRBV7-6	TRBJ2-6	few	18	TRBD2	TGTGCCAGCAGCCCCCAGCGGCGGGAGGTCTCTGGGGCCAACGTCCTGACTTTC	CASSPQRREVSGANVLTF
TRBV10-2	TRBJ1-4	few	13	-	TGCGCCAGCAGTGAGGACCCGGGTAGGAAACTGTTTTTT	CASSEDPGRKLFF
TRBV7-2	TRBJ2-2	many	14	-	TGTGCCAGCAGCTTTCGGCGGAACACCGGGGAGCTGTTTTTT	CASSFRRNTGELFF
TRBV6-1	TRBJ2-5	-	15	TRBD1	TGTGCCAGCAGGACAGGGGGCGGGCTCCAAGAGACCCAGTACTTC	CASRTGGGLQETQYF